The rows below give T cell receptor beta chains drawn from one sample of a study of identical twins. TCRdb re-analysed the 5' RACE reads in MiXCR, keeping a single row per CDR3 protein. The sample has around 280,000 distinct CDR3 sequences, 8% to 9% seen once. These same records also appear under a second study, on yellow fever vaccine responses in identical twins.

Sequenced input: memory (CD45RO+) T cells sorted from blood. The receptors come from a woman in her late teens or twenties in good health. Both conserved end residues are part of each CDR3. The order of the fields is D gene, V gene, J gene, clone size, CDR3 protein. A D gene is named only where the DNA matches it firmly. The size field is filled for only some rows; it gives once, few, many or a size class.

D gene: TRBD1
V gene: TRBV5-5
J gene: TRBJ1-1
clone size: few
CDR3 protein: CASSPPGTGHGAFF

D gene: TRBD1
V gene: TRBV6-1
J gene: TRBJ2-3
clone size: few
CDR3 protein: CASLDRGRYTDTQYF

D gene: TRBD1
V gene: TRBV5-6
J gene: TRBJ1-2
clone size: few
CDR3 protein: CASSYTGVDYGYTF

D gene: NA
V gene: TRBV6-2/TRBV6-3
J gene: TRBJ1-1
clone size: NA
CDR3 protein: CASSYTTLGGAEAFF

D gene: NA
V gene: TRBV7-3
J gene: TRBJ2-1
clone size: many
CDR3 protein: CASSSLDNEQFF

D gene: NA
V gene: TRBV24-1
J gene: TRBJ2-1
clone size: many
CDR3 protein: CATSDLSGPYNEQFF

D gene: NA
V gene: TRBV12-3/TRBV12-4
J gene: TRBJ2-3
clone size: NA
CDR3 protein: CASSLVTIDTQYF

D gene: TRBD2
V gene: TRBV7-9
J gene: TRBJ2-1
clone size: NA
CDR3 protein: CASSAGDWNEQFF

D gene: NA
V gene: TRBV29-1
J gene: TRBJ1-1
clone size: many
CDR3 protein: CSVIPGNTEAFF

D gene: NA
V gene: TRBV7-2
J gene: TRBJ2-4
clone size: NA
CDR3 protein: CASSLTRVQNIQYF

D gene: NA
V gene: TRBV6-4
J gene: TRBJ2-1
clone size: NA
CDR3 protein: CASSPGPNNEQFF

D gene: NA
V gene: TRBV6-2/TRBV6-3
J gene: TRBJ2-3
clone size: few
CDR3 protein: CASSYYFGGPNTDTQYF

D gene: TRBD2
V gene: TRBV5-6
J gene: TRBJ2-1
clone size: NA
CDR3 protein: CASSQIGLAGYNEQFF

D gene: NA
V gene: TRBV29-1
J gene: TRBJ2-1
clone size: many
CDR3 protein: CSAMLNGENNEQFF

D gene: NA
V gene: TRBV5-1
J gene: TRBJ2-3
clone size: few
CDR3 protein: CASSPGQDTQYF

D gene: NA
V gene: TRBV29-1
J gene: TRBJ2-2
clone size: many
CDR3 protein: CSVLHTGELFF

D gene: TRBD1
V gene: TRBV16
J gene: TRBJ1-1
clone size: many
CDR3 protein: CASSQIQGAEAFF

D gene: NA
V gene: TRBV20-1
J gene: TRBJ2-1
clone size: few
CDR3 protein: CSLGGWGQTAHNEQFF

D gene: NA
V gene: TRBV20-1
J gene: TRBJ1-2
clone size: many
CDR3 protein: CSASHLDGYTF

D gene: NA
V gene: TRBV10-3
J gene: TRBJ2-1
clone size: NA
CDR3 protein: CAISESPNEQFF

D gene: TRBD2
V gene: TRBV6-5
J gene: TRBJ2-3
clone size: many
CDR3 protein: CASSSHIILAGNTDTQYF

D gene: NA
V gene: TRBV6-5
J gene: TRBJ2-5
clone size: few
CDR3 protein: CASGSRVETQYF

D gene: TRBD1
V gene: TRBV10-3
J gene: TRBJ1-1
clone size: many
CDR3 protein: CATWGTGSTEAFF

D gene: NA
V gene: TRBV5-5
J gene: TRBJ1-1
clone size: many
CDR3 protein: CASSLPQTVGTEAFF

D gene: TRBD1
V gene: TRBV29-1
J gene: TRBJ2-5
clone size: many
CDR3 protein: CSVYSPGQGGETQYF

D gene: NA
V gene: TRBV2
J gene: TRBJ2-3
clone size: few
CDR3 protein: CASSKREGAQYF

D gene: NA
V gene: TRBV6-1
J gene: TRBJ1-5
clone size: few
CDR3 protein: CASSEGATLPQHF

D gene: TRBD1
V gene: TRBV2
J gene: TRBJ2-5
clone size: few
CDR3 protein: CASMDREWETQYF

D gene: NA
V gene: TRBV12-3/TRBV12-4
J gene: TRBJ1-3
clone size: many
CDR3 protein: CASRVQSSGNTIYF

D gene: NA
V gene: TRBV7-9
J gene: TRBJ2-2
clone size: many
CDR3 protein: CASSFRGRNTGELFF

D gene: NA
V gene: TRBV20-1
J gene: TRBJ1-2
clone size: many
CDR3 protein: CSGDGSYGYTF

D gene: TRBD2
V gene: TRBV7-8
J gene: TRBJ2-2
clone size: NA
CDR3 protein: CASSFLPSGRNTGELFF

D gene: NA
V gene: TRBV4-2
J gene: TRBJ2-2
clone size: many
CDR3 protein: CASSQEWLTNTGELFF

D gene: NA
V gene: TRBV19
J gene: TRBJ2-5
clone size: few
CDR3 protein: CASTGVGETQYF

D gene: NA
V gene: TRBV20-1
J gene: TRBJ1-2
clone size: many
CDR3 protein: CTPPGTFVGYTF

D gene: TRBD1
V gene: TRBV7-9
J gene: TRBJ2-1
clone size: NA
CDR3 protein: CASLIWDSRPYNEQFF

D gene: TRBD2
V gene: TRBV6-5
J gene: TRBJ2-5
clone size: few
CDR3 protein: CASSYSGGVEETQYF

D gene: NA
V gene: TRBV12-3/TRBV12-4
J gene: TRBJ2-5
clone size: many
CDR3 protein: CASSFPRGTQYF

D gene: TRBD1
V gene: TRBV3-1
J gene: TRBJ2-7
clone size: NA
CDR3 protein: CASNATGTDYEQYF

D gene: NA
V gene: TRBV5-1
J gene: TRBJ2-1
clone size: few
CDR3 protein: CASSLHGQYNEQFF

D gene: TRBD1
V gene: TRBV6-5
J gene: TRBJ2-5
clone size: NA
CDR3 protein: CASSYSETGSETQYF

D gene: NA
V gene: TRBV18
J gene: TRBJ2-1
clone size: few
CDR3 protein: CASSPPSGVGYNEQFF

D gene: TRBD2
V gene: TRBV7-9
J gene: TRBJ2-1
clone size: many
CDR3 protein: CASSQPTGGGYNEQFF

D gene: NA
V gene: TRBV5-1
J gene: TRBJ2-1
clone size: many
CDR3 protein: CASSGMVGQYNEQFF

D gene: NA
V gene: TRBV5-5
J gene: TRBJ2-1
clone size: NA
CDR3 protein: CASSFRVSSSYNEQFF

D gene: NA
V gene: TRBV2
J gene: TRBJ2-1
clone size: few
CDR3 protein: CASMVVLHNEQFF

D gene: NA
V gene: TRBV10-3
J gene: TRBJ1-1
clone size: many
CDR3 protein: CAISATQGGTAEAFF

D gene: NA
V gene: TRBV28
J gene: TRBJ1-2
clone size: few
CDR3 protein: CASSSPGGVPNYGYTF

D gene: NA
V gene: TRBV5-1
J gene: TRBJ1-2
clone size: many
CDR3 protein: CASKPPNSYGYTF

D gene: TRBD2
V gene: TRBV6-5
J gene: TRBJ2-1
clone size: NA
CDR3 protein: CGTSGNTNEQFF

D gene: NA
V gene: TRBV19
J gene: TRBJ1-1
clone size: few
CDR3 protein: CASAWEREAFF

D gene: NA
V gene: TRBV5-1
J gene: TRBJ2-5
clone size: NA
CDR3 protein: CASSFGLTRNQETQYF

D gene: NA
V gene: TRBV6-1
J gene: TRBJ2-7
clone size: few
CDR3 protein: CASRGNRGNIYEQYF

D gene: NA
V gene: TRBV20-1
J gene: TRBJ2-3
clone size: many
CDR3 protein: CSARGGPPSTDTQYF

D gene: TRBD2
V gene: TRBV7-7
J gene: TRBJ2-1
clone size: few
CDR3 protein: CASSPELAGGPPYVNEQFF